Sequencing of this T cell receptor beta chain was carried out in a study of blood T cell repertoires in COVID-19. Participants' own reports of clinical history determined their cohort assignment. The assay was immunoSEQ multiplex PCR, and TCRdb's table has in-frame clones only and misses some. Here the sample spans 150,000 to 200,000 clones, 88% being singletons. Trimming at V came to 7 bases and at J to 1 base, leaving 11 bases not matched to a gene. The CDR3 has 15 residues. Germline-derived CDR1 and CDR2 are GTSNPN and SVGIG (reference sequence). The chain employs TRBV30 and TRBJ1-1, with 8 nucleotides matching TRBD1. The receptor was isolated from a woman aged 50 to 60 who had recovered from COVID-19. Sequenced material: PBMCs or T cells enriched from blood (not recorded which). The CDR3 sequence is CASLHRTGRNTEAFF. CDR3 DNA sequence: TGTGCCTCCCTGCACCGGACAGGGAGGAACACTGAAGCTTTCTTT.